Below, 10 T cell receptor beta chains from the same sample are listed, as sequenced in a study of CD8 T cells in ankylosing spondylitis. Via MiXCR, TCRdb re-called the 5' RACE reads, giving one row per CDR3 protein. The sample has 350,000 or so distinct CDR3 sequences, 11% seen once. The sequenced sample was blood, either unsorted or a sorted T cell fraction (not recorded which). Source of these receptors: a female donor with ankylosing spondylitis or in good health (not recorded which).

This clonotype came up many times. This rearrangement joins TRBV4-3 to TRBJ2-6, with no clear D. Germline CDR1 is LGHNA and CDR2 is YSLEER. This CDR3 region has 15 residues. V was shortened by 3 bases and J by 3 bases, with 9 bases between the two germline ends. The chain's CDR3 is CASSQSVGGANVLTF. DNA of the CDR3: TGCGCCAGCAGCCAGTCGGTAGGTGGGGCCAACGTCCTGACTTTC.

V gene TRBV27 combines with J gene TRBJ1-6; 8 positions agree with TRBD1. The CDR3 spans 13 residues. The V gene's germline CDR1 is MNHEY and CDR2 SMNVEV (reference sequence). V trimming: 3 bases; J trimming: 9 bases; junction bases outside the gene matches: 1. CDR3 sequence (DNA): TGTGCCAGCAGTTTCGGACAGGGTTCACCCCTCCACTTT. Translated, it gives CASSFGQGSPLHF.

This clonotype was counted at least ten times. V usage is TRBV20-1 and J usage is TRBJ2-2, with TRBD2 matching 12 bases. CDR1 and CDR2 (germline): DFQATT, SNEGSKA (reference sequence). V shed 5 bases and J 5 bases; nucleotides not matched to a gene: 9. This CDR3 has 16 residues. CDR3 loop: CSAPRLAGDGTGELFF. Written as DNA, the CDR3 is TGCAGTGCTCCAAGACTAGCGGGAGATGGTACCGGGGAGCTGTTTTTT.

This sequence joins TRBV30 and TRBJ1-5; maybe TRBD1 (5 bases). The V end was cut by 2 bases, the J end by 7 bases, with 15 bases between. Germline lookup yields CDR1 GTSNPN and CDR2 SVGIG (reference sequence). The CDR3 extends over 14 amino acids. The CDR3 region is CAWSQGMIGQPQHF. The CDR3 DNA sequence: TGTGCCTGGAGTCAGGGAATGATTGGGCAGCCCCAGCATTTT.

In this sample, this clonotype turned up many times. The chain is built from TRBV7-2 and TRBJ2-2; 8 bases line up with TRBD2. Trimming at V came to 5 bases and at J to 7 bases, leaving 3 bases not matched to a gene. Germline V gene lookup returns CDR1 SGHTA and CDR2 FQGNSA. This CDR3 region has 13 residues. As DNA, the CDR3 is TGTGCCAGCAGCCGGGGGGGGATCGGGGAGCTGTTTTTT. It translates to CASSRGGIGELFF.

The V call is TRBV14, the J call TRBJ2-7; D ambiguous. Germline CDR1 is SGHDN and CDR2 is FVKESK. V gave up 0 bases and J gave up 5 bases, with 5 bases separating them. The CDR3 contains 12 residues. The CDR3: CASSQDFNEQYF. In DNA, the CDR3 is TGTGCCAGCAGCCAAGATTTTAACGAGCAGTACTTC.

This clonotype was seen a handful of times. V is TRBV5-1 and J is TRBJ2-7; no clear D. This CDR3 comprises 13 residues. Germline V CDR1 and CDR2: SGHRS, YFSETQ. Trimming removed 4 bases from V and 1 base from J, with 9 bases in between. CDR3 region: CASSAVSSYEQYF. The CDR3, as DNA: TGCGCCAGCAGCGCGGTATCATCCTACGAGCAGTACTTC.

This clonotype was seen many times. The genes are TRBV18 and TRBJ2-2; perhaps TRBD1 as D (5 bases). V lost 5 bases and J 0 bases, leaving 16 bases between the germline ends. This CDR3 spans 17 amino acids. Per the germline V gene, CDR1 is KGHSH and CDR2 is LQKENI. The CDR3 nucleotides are TGTGCCAGCTCAACCTATAGACAGATAACGAACACCGGGGAGCTGTTTTTT. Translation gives CASSTYRQITNTGELFF.

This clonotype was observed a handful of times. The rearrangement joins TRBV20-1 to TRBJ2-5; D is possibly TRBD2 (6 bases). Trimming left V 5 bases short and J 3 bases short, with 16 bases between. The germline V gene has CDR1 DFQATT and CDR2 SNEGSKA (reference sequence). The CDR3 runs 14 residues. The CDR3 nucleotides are TGCAGTGCTTTCGTTAGCGGACGCAAAGAGACCCAGTACTTC. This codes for CSAFVSGRKETQYF.

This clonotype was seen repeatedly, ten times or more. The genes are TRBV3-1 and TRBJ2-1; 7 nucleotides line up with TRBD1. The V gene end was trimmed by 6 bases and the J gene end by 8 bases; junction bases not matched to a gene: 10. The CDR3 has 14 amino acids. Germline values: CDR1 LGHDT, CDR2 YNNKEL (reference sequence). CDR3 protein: CASRVQGGSDEQFF. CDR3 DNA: TGTGCCAGCAGGGTTCAAGGGGGCAGCGATGAGCAGTTCTTC.